A selection of T cell receptor beta chains follows, all from one sample in a study of cytomegalovirus exposure and HLA in healthy donors. Repertoires were generated with immunoSEQ multiplex PCR, while TCRdb's copy carries only in-frame clones and drops some. The sample comprises roughly 71,000 clones, around four fifths of which are singletons, and around 3% rests with the top ten. The sample was PBMCs. All receptors come from a girl under 18 in good health and CMV-seropositive. Both conserved end residues are part of each CDR3. The D gene is left open where the match is weak. For some rows the clone size is stated as once, few or many, or as a class when expanded; others skip it.

v_call,clone_size,d_call,j_call,cdr3_nt,cdr3_aa
TRBV29-1,.,TRBD1,TRBJ2-2,TGCAGCGTTGGGACAGGGTCTTTGTCCGGGGAGCTGTTTTTT,CSVGTGSLSGELFF
TRBV5-1,.,.,TRBJ2-7,TGCGCCAGCAGTACCGAGGGCGCCGAGCAGTACTTC,CASSTEGAEQYF
TRBV5-1,.,TRBD1,TRBJ1-2,TGCGCCAGCACCCTGGGCGGGACAGGGGATGGCTACACCTTC,CASTLGGTGDGYTF
TRBV11-2,.,.,TRBJ1-3,TGTGCCAGCAGCGCCTCCGGGGGGGGCTCTGGAAACACCATATATTTT,CASSASGGGSGNTIYF
TRBV30,few,TRBD2,TRBJ2-5,TGTGCCTGGAGTGGGGGACTAGCGGGAGCCTTAAAAGAGACCCAGTACTTC,CAWSGGLAGALKETQYF
TRBV19,.,.,TRBJ1-1,TGTGCCAGTAGTGGATCACAGCCGAACACTGAAGCTTTCTTT,CASSGSQPNTEAFF
TRBV6-5,.,.,TRBJ2-7,TGTGCCACCGCCTCGGGCGGGTCCTACGAGCAGTACTTC,CATASGGSYEQYF
TRBV13,.,TRBD1,TRBJ1-3,TGTGCCAGCAGCTATACGACAGGGGTAGGAAACACCATATATTTT,CASSYTTGVGNTIYF
TRBV30,few,TRBD1,TRBJ1-4,TGTGCCTGGAGCAGGACAGGAGGAGGGGAAAAACTGTTTTTT,CAWSRTGGGEKLFF
TRBV28,.,.,TRBJ2-7,TGTGCCAGCAGTAGGGCAGGGTCTTGGGGCTACGAGCAGTACTTC,CASSRAGSWGYEQYF
TRBV11-2,.,.,TRBJ1-2,TGTGCCAGCAGCTTAGAACGCCGACTGCGCGATGGCTACACCTTC,CASSLERRLRDGYTF
TRBV9,.,.,TRBJ1-1,TGTGCCAGCAGTGGGGGCAGGCGAGCTTTCTTT,CASSGGRRAFF
TRBV7-2,.,TRBD1,TRBJ2-2,TGTGCCAGCAGCCTGGGACAGGGAACCACCGGGGAGCTGTTTTTT,CASSLGQGTTGELFF
TRBV30,.,.,TRBJ1-5,TGTGCCTGGAGTGTACGAGGAGGACGCGACTATAGCAATCAGCCCCAGCATTTT,CAWSVRGGRDYSNQPQHF
TRBV28,once,.,TRBJ1-4,TGTGCCAGCAGTTTAGGGGGGAGTGAAAAACTGTTTTTT,CASSLGGSEKLFF
TRBV2,.,TRBD1,TRBJ1-1,TGTGCCAGCAGGGACAGGGTGGGAACTGAAGCTTTCTTT,CASRDRVGTEAFF
TRBV5-8,.,.,TRBJ1-1,TGTGCCAGCAGCCCCCGGGACATTTTCGGGAACACTGAAGCTTTCTTT,CASSPRDIFGNTEAFF
TRBV27,.,TRBD1,TRBJ2-3,TGTGCCAGCAGCCTCGGGACAGCTCACACAGATACGCAGTATTTT,CASSLGTAHTDTQYF
TRBV28,.,.,TRBJ1-4,TGTGCCAGCATCGCGGGGGGGGCTAATGAAAAACTGTTTTTT,CASIAGGANEKLFF
TRBV25-1,.,.,TRBJ2-2,TGTGCCAGCAGTGCTAGGAAGAAGAGCACCGGGGAGCTGTTTTTT,CASSARKKSTGELFF
TRBV18,.,.,TRBJ2-7,TGTGCCAGCTCACGCACCGAACGAGACAGCGAGCAGTACTTC,CASSRTERDSEQYF
TRBV7-2,.,.,TRBJ2-3,TGTGCCAGCAGCTTAACTCCGGGCACAGATACGCAGTATTTT,CASSLTPGTDTQYF
TRBV30,once,.,TRBJ1-2,TGTGCCTGTACCGCCCAGGGAGGCTACACCTTC,CACTAQGGYTF
TRBV7-9,.,.,TRBJ2-7,TGTGCCAGCAGCTTAGGCGGGTCTAGTGCGACCCACGAGCAGTACTTC,CASSLGGSSATHEQYF
TRBV7-9,.,.,TRBJ1-2,TGTGCCAGCAGCTTGAGGGAGGAGGGCTATGGCTACACCTTC,CASSLREEGYGYTF
TRBV18,once,TRBD1,TRBJ2-7,TGTGCCAGCTCGGCGGACAGGGCCGGCTACGAGCAGTACTTC,CASSADRAGYEQYF
TRBV4-1,.,.,TRBJ1-1,TGCGCCAGCAGCCAAGAGTCAGGGGCCGAAGCTTTCTTT,CASSQESGAEAFF
TRBV29-1,.,TRBD1,TRBJ2-3,TGCAGCGTTGACGGGCAGGGGGAGGATACGCAGTATTTT,CSVDGQGEDTQYF
TRBV20-1,once,.,TRBJ1-2,TGCAGTGCTAGAGACGATGGCTACACCTTC,CSARDDGYTF
TRBV5-1,.,TRBD2,TRBJ2-2,TGCGCCAGCAACCTCGAGCGGGGCGGACTCCCCGGGGAGCTGTTTTTT,CASNLERGGLPGELFF
TRBV5-4,.,.,TRBJ2-1,TGTGCCAGCAGCTGGACAGGGAGGGATGAGCAGTTCTTC,CASSWTGRDEQFF
TRBV30,few,.,TRBJ2-6,TGTGCCTGGAGATCCTTTGGGGCCAACGTCCTGACTTTC,CAWRSFGANVLTF
TRBV5-4,.,TRBD1,TRBJ1-2,TGTGCCAGCAGAAAGCTCGACAGGGGGATAGAAGGCTACACCTTC,CASRKLDRGIEGYTF
TRBV5-4,.,TRBD1,TRBJ1-2,TGTGCCAGCAGCTTGGGGAAACAGGGGACCTATGGCTACACCTTC,CASSLGKQGTYGYTF
TRBV6-6,.,.,TRBJ2-2,TGTGCCAGCAGTTATGGAGGTGCCGGGGAGCTGTTTTTT,CASSYGGAGELFF
TRBV30,.,TRBD2,TRBJ2-3,TGTGCCTGGAGGCCCACTAGCGGGAGTCGGCCAGATACGCAGTATTTT,CAWRPTSGSRPDTQYF
TRBV7-2,.,TRBD1,TRBJ1-1,TGTGCCAGCAACCAGAAACAACAGGGGGCCGAAGCTTTCTTT,CASNQKQQGAEAFF
TRBV4-2,.,.,TRBJ1-6,TGTGCCAGCAGCCCTGGACAGCTCTCCTATAATTCACCCCTCCACTTT,CASSPGQLSYNSPLHF
TRBV14,.,TRBD1,TRBJ1-1,TGTGCCAGCAGCCAAATAACAGGGGGGAAGGACACTGAAGCTTTCTTT,CASSQITGGKDTEAFF
TRBV7-2,.,.,TRBJ1-1,TGTGCCAGCAGCTTACAAGTGAGCGGCCCTGAAGCTTTCTTT,CASSLQVSGPEAFF
TRBV7-9,few,TRBD2,TRBJ2-7,TGTGCCAGCAGCTTCGTACTAGCGGACTCCTACGAGCAGTACTTC,CASSFVLADSYEQYF
TRBV30,.,.,TRBJ1-6,TGTGCCTGGAGTGTGAGCTCCTATAATTCACCCCTCCACTTT,CAWSVSSYNSPLHF
TRBV4-1,.,TRBD1,TRBJ2-7,TGCGCCAGCAGCTTCTCGCCCCGGGACAGTTCCTACGAGCAGTACTTC,CASSFSPRDSSYEQYF
TRBV28,.,TRBD1,TRBJ1-4,TGTGCCAGCAGTCTGGGACAGGGGTACGAAAAACTGTTTTTT,CASSLGQGYEKLFF